A single sample is the source of the 24 T cell receptor beta chains below, sequenced in a study of T-cell memory formation after mild COVID-19. TCRdb redid the calling of the 5' RACE reads with MiXCR, one entry per CDR3 protein. Of about 290,000 distinct CDR3 sequences listed, less than 20% are singletons. Sequenced input: PBMCs or a T cell subset sorted from them (not recorded which). The receptors shown here come from a man aged 18-30 years who had mild COVID-19 (a few samples of this study predate the infection). Cell type and time point are not known.

This chain uses TRBV20-1 with TRBJ2-7, with TRBD1 matching 8 bases. There are 13 residues in the CDR3. Unmatched junction bases numbered 10, after V lost 5 bases and J lost 7 bases. Germline-derived CDR1 and CDR2 are DFQATT and SNEGSKA (reference sequence). The CDR3 is CSALGQGNGEQYV. The CDR3 bases are TGCAGTGCTCTAGGACAGGGCAATGGGGAGCAGTACGTC.

A few counts support this clonotype. V gene TRBV4-1 combines with J gene TRBJ2-7, with unresolved D. From germline, CDR1 is MGHRA and CDR2 YSYEKL. This CDR3 comprises 12 residues. V was pared by 4 bases and J by 3 bases, with 7 bases between. This CDR3 is CASSREGYEQYF. The CDR3 bases are TGCGCCAGCAGCCGAGAAGGCTACGAGCAGTACTTC.

The chain has TRBV5-1 and TRBJ1-3, with D perhaps TRBD1 (5 bases). Germline V gene lookup returns CDR1 SGHRS and CDR2 YFSETQ. There are 17 residues in the CDR3. V shed 0 bases and J shed 3 bases, with 16 bases lying between them. CDR3 amino acids: CASSLEWTIGGGNTIYF. The DNA for the CDR3 is TGCGCCAGCAGCTTGGAATGGACAATCGGAGGTGGAAACACCATATATTTT.

The rearrangement links TRBV7-2 to TRBJ2-7, with D maybe TRBD2 (5 bases). The ends were cut back, 3 bases at V and 0 bases at J, with 9 bases in the middle. Germline V gives CDR1 SGHTA, CDR2 FQGNSA. The CDR3 is made up of 14 amino acids. The CDR3 nucleotides read TGTGCCAGCAGCTTCGGGGTAAGCTCCTACGAGCAGTACTTC. Its protein is CASSFGVSSYEQYF.

This rearrangement joins TRBV11-2 to TRBJ1-5; 7 bases fit TRBD1. This CDR3 has 13 residues. V lost 5 bases to trimming and J lost 10 bases; unmatched junction nucleotides: 8. Germline V gene lookup returns CDR1 SGHAT and CDR2 FQNNGV. In nucleotides, the CDR3 is TGTGCCAGCAGCCCGACAGGGCACTCCCCCCAGCATTTT. Amino acids: CASSPTGHSPQHF.

This clonotype turned up a few times. The genes are TRBV7-3 and TRBJ2-1, with no clear D. This CDR3 region has 12 residues. CDR1 is SGHTA and CDR2 is FQGTGA in the germline V gene. Deletions cut 5 bases from V and 6 bases from J, with 8 bases between. The DNA of the CDR3 is TGTGCCAGCAGCATGCACGCCAATGAGCAGTTCTTC. Translating gives CASSMHANEQFF.

This clonotype was counted a few times. V usage is TRBV4-1 and J usage is TRBJ2-3; a weak D match, TRBD2 (6 bases). V lost 1 base, J lost 4 bases, and 21 bases lay in between. Germline CDR1 reads MGHRA; CDR2 reads YSYEKL. CDR3 length: 18 residues. CDR3 DNA sequence: TGCGCCAGCAGCCAAGGCCCCTGGAGGGCGGGTGAGGCAGATACGCAGTATTTT. Residues: CASSQGPWRAGEADTQYF.

The table lists this clonotype with a few counts. V gene TRBV6-5 combines with J gene TRBJ2-7; D not certain. Germline V CDR1 and CDR2: MNHEY, SVGAGI. Trimming shortened V by 2 bases and J by 0 bases, and 11 bases separated the two germline ends. The CDR3 is made up of 15 amino acids. The CDR3 loop is CASSYGSMSSYEQYF. The DNA of the CDR3 is TGTGCCAGCAGTTACGGAAGCATGAGCTCCTACGAGCAGTACTTC.

This clonotype was counted a few times. This rearrangement joins TRBV7-2 to TRBJ1-2, with TRBD1 as a possible D gene (6 bases). V was cut by 5 bases and J by 7 bases, with 17 bases left in between. Germline CDR1 and CDR2: SGHTA and FQGNSA. The CDR3 extends over 14 amino acids. DNA of the CDR3: TGTGCCAGCAGCCAAAGGGGGACGCGGCTTGGCTACACCTTC. It translates to CASSQRGTRLGYTF.

Here the CDR3 reads CASSLAGRENQGYTF. In nucleotides, the CDR3 is TGTGCCAGCAGCTTAGCCGGCAGGGAAAACCAAGGCTACACCTTC. V usage is TRBV7-9 and J usage is TRBJ1-2, with a tentative D call TRBD1 (5 bases). The germline gives CDR1 SEHNR, CDR2 FQNEAQ (reference sequence). The CDR3 covers 15 residues. V shed 0 bases and J shed 8 bases, with 16 bases lying between them.

The table lists this clonotype with a few counts. This sequence joins TRBV5-4 and TRBJ2-7, with TRBD2 matching 7 bases. This CDR3 has 15 amino acids. Looked up from germline, CDR1 is SGHNT and CDR2 is YYREEE (reference sequence). Trimming at V came to 0 bases and at J to 5 bases, leaving 8 bases not matched to a gene. The CDR3 is CASSLVASGRNEQYF. The DNA for the CDR3 is TGTGCCAGCAGCTTGGTAGCTAGCGGACGCAACGAGCAGTACTTC.

This chain links TRBV18 with TRBJ2-5; D not certain. This CDR3 has 14 amino acids. The ends were cut back, 2 bases at V and 4 bases at J, with 11 bases in the middle. Looked up from germline, CDR1 is KGHSH and CDR2 is LQKENI. The DNA of the CDR3 is TGTGCCAGCTCACCAAGTGGATTTTCAGAGACCCAGTACTTC. This encodes CASSPSGFSETQYF.

This clonotype was seen a few times. This chain connects TRBV5-1 to TRBJ2-2; 7 bases map to TRBD1. V shed 7 bases, J shed 0 bases, and the junction held 9 bases outside the gene matches. Germline CDR1 reads SGHRS; CDR2 reads YFSETQ. This CDR3 spans 16 amino acids. The CDR3 DNA reads TGCGCCAGCCGACACCCACAGGGGACGAACACCGGGGAGCTGTTTTTT. It is translated as CASRHPQGTNTGELFF.

J is TRBJ2-1 and V is TRBV6-5; the match to TRBD2 covers 15 bases. Germline V CDR1 and CDR2: MNHEY, SVGAGI. The CDR3 runs 16 residues. V lost 5 bases to trimming and J lost 7 bases; unmatched junction nucleotides: 6. This CDR3 reads CASSPRGTSGRNEQFF. CDR3 nucleotides: TGTGCCAGCAGTCCCAGGGGGACTAGCGGGAGGAATGAGCAGTTCTTC.

This clonotype was detected many times. This chain connects TRBV5-1 to TRBJ2-5; possible D gene TRBD2, 6 bases. V lost 5 bases and J lost 5, with 13 bases in between. CDR3 length: 13 amino acids. Germline V gene sequence: CDR1 SGHRS, CDR2 YFSETQ. This CDR3 reads CASSEIGGETQYF. CDR3 in DNA: TGCGCCAGCAGTGAAATTGGAGGGGAGACCCAGTACTTC.

This clonotype has a handful of counts. This chain links TRBV5-4 with TRBJ2-1, with D hard to call. Germline V gene lookup returns CDR1 SGHNT and CDR2 YYREEE (reference sequence). The CDR3 contains 14 residues. Trimming cost V 3 bases and J 7 bases, with 14 bases left between them. The CDR3 DNA reads TGTGCCAGCAGCTCGACTGCCCGATTTAATGAGCAGTTCTTC. Protein product: CASSSTARFNEQFF.

This clonotype was detected a few times. The chain has TRBV7-9 and TRBJ2-7; TRBD1 matches 8 bases. V lost 7 bases, J lost 4 bases, and 6 bases stayed unmatched. Germline V gene sequence: CDR1 SEHNR, CDR2 FQNEAQ (reference sequence). The CDR3 contains 13 residues. CDR3 DNA sequence: TGTGCCAGCACCCGGACAGGGATGTACGAGCAGTACTTC. Its translation: CASTRTGMYEQYF.

The chain has TRBV12-3 or TRBV12-4 and TRBJ1-1; no clear D gene. CDR3 length equals 13 residues. Trimming pared 7 bases from V and 1 base from J, leaving 10 bases between. The CDR3 is CASTLRTNTEAFF. DNA of the CDR3: TGTGCCAGCACCCTCCGAACGAACACTGAAGCTTTCTTT.

This clonotype was seen at least ten times. At one end, the junction sequence differs from germline, possibly due to a read error. The genes are TRBV5-1 and TRBJ2-3, with D unresolved. The CDR3 totals 11 residues. Germline loops: CDR1 SGHRS, CDR2 YFSETQ. In nucleotides, the CDR3 is TGTGCCAGCAGCTCCACAGATACGCAGTATTTT. It translates to CASSSTDTQYF.

This clonotype was seen a handful of times. The genes are TRBV5-8 and TRBJ2-7; 9 bases match TRBD1. V shed 3 bases, J shed 6 bases, and the junction held 4 bases outside the gene matches. The CDR3 contains 13 residues. The germline V gene encodes CDR1 SGHTS and CDR2 YDEGEE. CDR3 sequence: CASSSDRGSEQYV. The DNA of the CDR3 is TGTGCCAGCAGCTCCGACAGGGGGAGCGAGCAGTACGTC.

This rearrangement joins TRBV19 to TRBJ2-3; D not resolved. Trimming removed 0 bases at V and 4 bases at J, with 14 bases between. This CDR3 has 16 amino acids. Per germline, CDR1 LNHDA and CDR2 SQIVND (reference sequence). The CDR3 DNA reads as TGTGCCAGTAGTATAGATACGGTCTCCAGGCCAGATACGCAGTATTTT. Its protein is CASSIDTVSRPDTQYF.

The rearrangement uses TRBV12-3 or TRBV12-4 and TRBJ1-1; the match to TRBD1 covers 7 bases. J was trimmed by 1 base and V by 4 bases; bases with no gene match: 9. This CDR3 contains 16 residues. Written as DNA, the CDR3 is TGTGCCAGCAGTTCGATTACAGGGGCCCCGAACACTGAAGCTTTCTTT. Encoded protein: CASSSITGAPNTEAFF.

This chain connects TRBV9 to TRBJ2-3; 15 bases line up with TRBD2. With 3 bases clipped from V and 4 bases from J, the junction kept 3 bases outside the gene matches. CDR3 length equals 16 residues. The germline V gene encodes CDR1 SGDLS and CDR2 YYNGEE. In DNA form, the CDR3 reads TGTGCCAGCAGCGCGGGACTAGCGGGGGGTGCAGATACGCAGTATTTT. Encoded protein: CASSAGLAGGADTQYF. Full variable domain (missing parts from reference TRBV9 and TRBJ2-3): DSGVTQTPKHLITATGQRVTLRCSPRSGDLSVYWYQQSLDQGLQFLIQYYNGEERAKGNILERFSAQQFPDLHSELNLSSLELGDSALYFCASSAGLAGGADTQYFGPGTRLTVL.

V gene TRBV7-8 combines with J gene TRBJ2-3, with D possibly matching TRBD1 (6 bases). The V gene's germline CDR1 is SGHVS and CDR2 FQNEAQ. Trimming shortened V by 5 bases and J by 8 bases, and 20 bases separated the two germline ends. The CDR3 loop spans 15 amino acids. CDR3 protein: CASSPPASLGGTQYF. For the CDR3, the DNA is TGTGCCAGCAGCCCGCCCGCCTCACTAGGGGGTACGCAGTATTTT. Full variable domain (outside the CDR3, taken from reference TRBV7-8 and TRBJ2-3): GAGVSQSPRYKVAKRGQDVALRCDPISGHVSLFWYQQALGQGPEFLTYFQNEAQLDKSGLPSDRFFAERPEGSVSTLKIQRTQQEDSAVYLCASSPPASLGGTQYFGPGTRLTVL.